This T cell receptor (beta chain) was sequenced in a study of blood T cell repertoires in COVID-19. Across the whole study: The United States, Italy and Spain provided the acute and convalescent COVID-19 samples.

Assay used: immunoSEQ multiplex PCR; TCRdb lists only in-frame clones, some missing. This table has 410,000 or so clones, around 89% appearing once. CDR1 is SGHRS, CDR2 YFSETQ, per germline. Trimming cost V 0 bases and J 6 bases; bases outside gene matches: 0. The CDR3 is made up of 14 amino acids. The sequencing input was peripheral blood. The sequence came from a middle-aged woman with COVID-19, enrolled during active disease. This chain connects TRBV5-1 to TRBJ2-4; the match to TRBD1 covers 10 bases. The CDR3 loop reads CASSLGDRGNIQYF. DNA for the CDR3: TGCGCCAGCAGCTTGGGGGACAGGGGAAACATTCAGTACTTC. The full variable domain, in which reference TRBV5-1 and TRBJ2-4 provide the parts outside the CDR3, is KAGVTQTPRYLIKTRGQQVTLSCSPISGHRSVSWYQQTPGQGLQFLFEYFSETQRNKGNFPGRFSGRQFSNSRSEMNVSTLELGDSALYLCASSLGDRGNIQYFGAGTRLSVL.